The TCR beta chain under discussion was sequenced for a study of beta chain features in type 1 diabetes. Overall study findings and caveats: With patients and controls alike, PCR might favor shorter templates to an equal degree. For TCRB rearrangement, an influence of HLA type remained unresolved here. Moderately but significantly shorter TCRB CDR3s were found in Type 1 diabetes patients in all four CD4+ subsets. Individuals with type 1 diabetes displayed fewer insertions and more deletions at VDJ junctions.

In this sample, this clone turned up many times. As yet, its antigen is unknown. cDNA synthesis used the whole RNA isolate, giving expressed TCRB sequences. TCRdb's table, derived via immunoSEQ multiplex PCR, lists solely in-frame clones and lacks some. The sample lists about 150,000 clones, roughly 8.1% occurring once. The source of this sequence is a man between 18 and 29 years old in good health. Sequencing was performed on central memory CD4+ T cells from blood.

CDR3 nucleotides: TGTGCCAGCAGCCCCCCCGGTGCCAGGGGGTATGGCTACACCTTC. Translated, it gives CASSPPGARGYGYTF. The chain carries TRBV7-9 and TRBJ1-2, with TRBD1 matching 7 bases. This CDR3 contains 15 residues. J was trimmed by 5 bases and V by 5 bases; bases with no gene match: 11. Per germline, CDR1 SEHNR and CDR2 FQNEAQ (reference sequence).